The clone carrying this TCR beta chain was recorded a few times. Its antigen is currently unknown. Primers for the PCR totalled 60 Vbeta and 13 Jbeta. Generated by immunoSEQ multiplex PCR, the TCRdb table keeps only in-frame clones and is missing some. The table includes 84,000 or so clones, roughly three quarters detected once. The germline V gene has CDR1 LNHDA and CDR2 SQIVND (reference sequence). Trimming stripped 3 bases from V and 4 bases from J, with 7 bases between. CDR3 size: 13 residues. The data were obtained in a study of cytomegalovirus exposure and HLA in healthy donors. Study conclusions and caveats: The authors later found most CMV-associated TCR beta chains appeared HLA-restricted.

The sequenced sample was PBMCs. This sequence was found in a man aged 25 to 40 in good health and CMV-seronegative. The V call is TRBV19, the J call TRBJ1-5; D call uncertain. CDR3: CASSITRNQPQHF. CDR3 in DNA: TGTGCCAGTAGTATTACCAGGAATCAGCCCCAGCATTTT.